This T cell receptor (beta chain) was sequenced for a study of human T cells and chemical hapten exposure. Study overall: On the upper back, patch tests were applied with 0.01% DPC and read at 6 days. Patients were mainly female, each with alopecia areata, totalis or universalis.

The time point was: patch test 3, about 24 weeks after DPC sensitization. Treatment indicated: therapeutic diphenylcyclopropenone sensitization with weekly scalp DPC. Unique molecular identifiers were attached to individual cDNA molecules during library preparation. From the RACE reads, TCRdb called clonotypes with MiXCR, one entry per CDR3 protein. The repertoire includes under 200,000 distinct CDR3 sequences, about 30% of them detected once, and around 1.9% sits in the top ten. General observations from the study: Large CDR3 similarity clusters arose significantly more often from expanded TCRs than from controls.

This CDR3 has 16 amino acids. Germline V gene data show CDR1 as MNHEY and CDR2 as SVGAGI. The germline V and J ends were trimmed by 0 bases and 5 bases, with 13 bases remaining between them. This clonotype came up once. Its antigen remains unidentified. The sequencing here drew on whole blood, taken in connection with sensitization to the hapten diphenylcyclopropenone (DPC). This clonotype originated in a woman between 18 and 30 years old with alopecia areata. Some clones in this sample may be carry-over from other donors' samples. The V and J genes are TRBV6-5 and TRBJ1-4; D gene unclear. The CDR3 loop reads CASSYSSWGANEKLFF. The CDR3 DNA reads TGTGCCAGCAGTTACTCGAGTTGGGGAGCCAATGAAAAACTGTTTTTT.